The entry that follows covers one TCR beta chain sequence. The antigen is undetermined. The CDR3 is made up of 12 amino acids. CDR1 and CDR2 from the germline V gene are SGHRS and YFSETQ. Trimming removed 4 bases from V and 10 bases from J, with 14 bases in between. Before the COVID-19 pandemic, during about 2011-2019, CD4+ T cells were taken from unexposed donors. The cells were cultured for over eight days before CD4+ T cells were isolated. Cells permitting, SARS-CoV-2 S/N and four cold-coronavirus spikes were tested on unexposed-donor CD4+ T cells. This sample was taken from a study of CD4 T cells in relation to SARS-CoV-2 and coronaviruses. Across the whole study: Controls used an HIV-1 Nef peptide pool or no peptide.

Assay used: immunoSEQ multiplex PCR; TCRdb lists only in-frame clones, some missing. The sample yields 20,000 to 25,000 clones, around 67% seen once. Sequenced material: CD4+ T cells from PBMCs, cultured in vitro. The rearrangement links TRBV5-1 to TRBJ1-1, with a weak D call TRBD1 (5 bases). The sequence was collected from a human donor in good health. The CDR3 bases are TGCGCCAGCAGCGGGACCTCAGCCGGAGCTTTCTTT. It specifies CASSGTSAGAFF. The variable domain in full, completed from reference TRBV5-1 and TRBJ1-1, reads KAGVTQTPRYLIKTRGQQVTLSCSPISGHRSVSWYQQTPGQGLQFLFEYFSETQRNKGNFPGRFSGRQFSNSRSEMNVSTLELGDSALYLCASSGTSAGAFFGQGTRLTVV.